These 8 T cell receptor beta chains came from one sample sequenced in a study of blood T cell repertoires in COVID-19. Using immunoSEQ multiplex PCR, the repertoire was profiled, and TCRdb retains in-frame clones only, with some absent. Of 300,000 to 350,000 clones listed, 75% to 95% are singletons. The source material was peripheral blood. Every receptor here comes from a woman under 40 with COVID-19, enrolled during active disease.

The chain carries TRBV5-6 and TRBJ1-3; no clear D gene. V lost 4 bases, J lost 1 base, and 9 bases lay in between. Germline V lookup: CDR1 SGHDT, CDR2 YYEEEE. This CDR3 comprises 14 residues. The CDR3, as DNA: TGTGCCAGCAGCGGTACTGTGTCTGGAAACACCATATATTTT. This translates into CASSGTVSGNTIYF.

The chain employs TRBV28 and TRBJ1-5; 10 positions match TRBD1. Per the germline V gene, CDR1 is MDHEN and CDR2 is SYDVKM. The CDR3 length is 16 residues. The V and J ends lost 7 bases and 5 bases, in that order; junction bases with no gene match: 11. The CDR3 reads CASNRIGQGVDQPQHF. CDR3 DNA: TGTGCCAGCAACCGTATCGGACAGGGGGTCGATCAGCCCCAGCATTTT. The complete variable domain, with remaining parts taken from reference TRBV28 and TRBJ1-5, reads DVKVTQSSRYLVKRTGEKVFLECVQDMDHENMFWYRQDPGLGLRLIYFSYDVKMKEKGDIPEGYSVSREKKERFSLILESASTNQTSMYLCASNRIGQGVDQPQHFGDGTRLSIL.

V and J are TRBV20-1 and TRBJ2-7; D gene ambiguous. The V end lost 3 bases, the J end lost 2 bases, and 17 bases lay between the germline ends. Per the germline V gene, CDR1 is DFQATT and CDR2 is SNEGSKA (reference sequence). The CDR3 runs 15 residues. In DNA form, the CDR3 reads TGCAGTGCTAGTGGGTTTGGGCGTGATCCCTACGAGCAGTACTTC. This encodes CSASGFGRDPYEQYF.

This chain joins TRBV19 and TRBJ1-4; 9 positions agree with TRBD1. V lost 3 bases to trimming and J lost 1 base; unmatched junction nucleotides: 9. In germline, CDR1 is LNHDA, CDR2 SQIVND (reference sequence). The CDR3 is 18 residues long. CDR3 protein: CASSIGTGSIKTNEKLFF. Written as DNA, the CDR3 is TGTGCCAGTAGTATTGGGACAGGGTCGATCAAAACTAATGAAAAACTGTTTTTT.

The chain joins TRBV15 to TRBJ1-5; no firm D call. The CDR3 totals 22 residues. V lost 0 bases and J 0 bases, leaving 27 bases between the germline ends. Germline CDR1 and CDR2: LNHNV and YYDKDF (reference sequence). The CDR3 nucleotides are TGTGCCACCAGCAGAGACCTTCCTTTAGCTCGAGCAACAAGTAATAGCAATCAGCCCCAGCATTTT. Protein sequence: CATSRDLPLARATSNSNQPQHF. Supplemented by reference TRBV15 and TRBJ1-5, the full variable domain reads DAMVIQNPRYQVTQFGKPVTLSCSQTLNHNVMYWYQQKSSQAPKLLFHYYDKDFNNEADTPDNFQSRRPNTSFCFLDIRSPGLGDTAMYLCATSRDLPLARATSNSNQPQHFGDGTRLSIL.

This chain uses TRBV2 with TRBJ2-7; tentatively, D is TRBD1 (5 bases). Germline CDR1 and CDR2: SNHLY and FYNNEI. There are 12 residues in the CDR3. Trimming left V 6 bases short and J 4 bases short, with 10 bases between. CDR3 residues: CASRTATYEQYF. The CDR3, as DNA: TGTGCCAGCAGGACAGCCACTTACGAGCAGTACTTC.

CDR3 sequence reads: CASSLRSQETQYF. CDR3 in DNA: TGTGCCAGCAGCTTGAGGAGCCAAGAGACCCAGTACTTC. The chain has TRBV13 and TRBJ2-5; the D is unclear. With 3 bases removed from V and 1 base from J, the gap between germline ends came to 6 bases. Germline CDR1 reads PRHDT; CDR2 reads FYEKMQ (reference sequence). The CDR3 has 13 residues. Combining the CDR3 with reference TRBV13 and TRBJ2-5 gives the whole variable domain AAGVIQSPRHLIKEKRETATLKCYPIPRHDTVYWYQQGPGQDPQFLISFYEKMQSDKGSIPDRFSAQQFSDYHSELNMSSLELGDSALYFCASSLRSQETQYFGPGTRLLVL.

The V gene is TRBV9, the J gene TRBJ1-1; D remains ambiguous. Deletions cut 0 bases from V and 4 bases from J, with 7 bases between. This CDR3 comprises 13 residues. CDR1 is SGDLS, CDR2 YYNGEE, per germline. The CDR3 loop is CASSVEAITEAFF. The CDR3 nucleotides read TGTGCCAGCAGCGTAGAAGCGATCACTGAAGCTTTCTTT. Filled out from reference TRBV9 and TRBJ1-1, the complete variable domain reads DSGVTQTPKHLITATGQRVTLRCSPRSGDLSVYWYQQSLDQGLQFLIQYYNGEERAKGNILERFSAQQFPDLHSELNLSSLELGDSALYFCASSVEAITEAFFGQGTRLTVV.